The 24 T cell receptor beta chains given below trace back to one sample, sequenced in a study of blood T cell repertoires in COVID-19. Here immunoSEQ multiplex PCR was the method, and the copy in TCRdb shows in-frame clones only, minus some. In the table there are about 300,000 clones, about 88% of which are singletons. Sequencing was performed on peripheral blood. The receptors derive from a man aged 65 to 79 with acute or convalescent COVID-19.

The rearrangement joins TRBV7-9 to TRBJ2-5, with 12 bases identical to TRBD1. The V gene end was trimmed by 6 bases and the J gene end by 4 bases; junction bases not matched to a gene: 6. The CDR3 runs to 15 residues. Germline V gene data show CDR1 as SEHNR and CDR2 as FQNEAQ (reference sequence). DNA of the CDR3: TGTGCCAGCAGTTTTTCGGGACAGGGGGCAGAGACCCAGTACTTC. It is translated as CASSFSGQGAETQYF.

The genes are TRBV19 and TRBJ1-5; 11 bases are shared with TRBD1. Losses at the gene ends were 3 bases for V and 2 bases for J; bases not matched to a gene: 9. This CDR3 has 18 residues. The germline V gene encodes CDR1 LNHDA and CDR2 SQIVND (reference sequence). The CDR3 bases are TGTGCCAGTAGTATGAGGGACAGGGGGTCCATGGGCAATCAGCCCCAGCATTTT. Its protein product is CASSMRDRGSMGNQPQHF. The whole variable domain, filled in from reference TRBV19 and TRBJ1-5, reads DGGITQSPKYLFRKEGQNVTLSCEQNLNHDAMYWYRQDPGQGLRLIYYSQIVNDFQKGDIAEGYSVSREKKESFPLTVTSAQKNPTAFYLCASSMRDRGSMGNQPQHFGDGTRLSIL.

This chain uses TRBV6-5 with TRBJ1-6; D not certain. CDR1 and CDR2 from the germline V gene are MNHEY and SVGAGI. The CDR3 has 15 residues. V lost 6 bases and J lost 10, with 19 bases in between. DNA of the CDR3: TGTGCCAGCAGCCTCGAAACCTCTACTATATCACCCCTCCACTTT. Residues: CASSLETSTISPLHF.

Only one count was recorded for this clone. This rearrangement joins TRBV27 to TRBJ2-1; 14 bases agree with TRBD2. This CDR3 comprises 16 residues. J gave up 6 bases and V 5 bases, and 6 bases lay outside the gene matches. The germline gives CDR1 MNHEY, CDR2 SMNVEV (reference sequence). This CDR3 is CASSPIGTSGSNEQFF. The DNA of the CDR3 is TGTGCCAGCAGTCCGATCGGGACTAGCGGGAGCAATGAGCAGTTCTTC.

The rearrangement joins TRBV23-1 to TRBJ2-7; tentatively, D is TRBD2 (7 bases). Being an ORF, TRBV23-1 has a function that is uncertain. With 2 bases removed from V and 6 bases from J, the gap between germline ends came to 17 bases. This CDR3 comprises 15 residues. The CDR3 reads CASSQPLEGGSEQYF. Written as DNA, the CDR3 is TGCGCCAGCAGTCAACCCCTGGAGGGGGGGAGCGAGCAGTACTTC.

This clone was counted between two and nine times. This chain joins TRBV4-2 and TRBJ1-3, with D tentatively TRBD1 (6 bases). Germline V gives CDR1 LGHNA, CDR2 YNFKEQ. The CDR3 is 17 amino acids. Deletions cut 0 bases from V and 6 bases from J, with 18 bases between. The CDR3 bases are TGTGCCAGCAGCCAAGAGCAGAACAGGGTTGGGGAAAACACCATATATTTT. As protein: CASSQEQNRVGENTIYF.

The V and J genes are TRBV19 and TRBJ1-5; TRBD1 matches 7 bases. The CDR3 spans 16 residues. Germline V lookup: CDR1 LNHDA, CDR2 SQIVND (reference sequence). Unmatched junction bases numbered 13, after V lost 6 bases and J lost 5 bases. CDR3 in DNA: TGTGCCAGTAGACCCTGGACAGGTTTCGTGGATCAGCCCCAGCATTTT. Translated, it gives CASRPWTGFVDQPQHF.

This clone was seen a handful of times. The chain combines TRBV15 with TRBJ1-1, with D hard to call. CDR3 size: 11 residues. CDR1 and CDR2 (germline): LNHNV, YYDKDF (reference sequence). Trimming pared 3 bases from V and 12 bases from J, leaving 11 bases between. DNA of the CDR3: TGTGCCACCAGCAGCTATCGGCGGTCTTTCTTT. Residues: CATSSYRRSFF.

This chain connects TRBV7-8 to TRBJ2-7; D may be TRBD1 (6 bases). This CDR3 contains 13 residues. Germline V gene sequence: CDR1 SGHVS, CDR2 FQNEAQ. V lost 1 base and J 4 bases, leaving 8 bases between the germline ends. The CDR3 spells CASSLGGQYEQYF. The DNA for the CDR3 is TGTGCCAGCAGCTTAGGGGGACAATACGAGCAGTACTTC.

This chain connects TRBV24-1 to TRBJ2-5; 11 bases agree with TRBD1. Germline CDR1 KGHDR, CDR2 SFDVKD. Germline trimming cut 6 bases from V and 4 bases from J; bases unmatched to any gene: 6. This CDR3 has 15 amino acids. The DNA for the CDR3 is TGTGCCACCAGTAGTCCGGGACAGGGGGGAGAGACCCAGTACTTC. The encoded protein is CATSSPGQGGETQYF.

The V gene is TRBV6-5, the J gene TRBJ2-1; D gene unclear. Per germline, CDR1 MNHEY and CDR2 SVGAGI. The CDR3 is 14 amino acids. V lost 5 bases and J 7 bases, leaving 15 bases between the germline ends. CDR3 region: CASSLTRLQNEQFF. Written as DNA, the CDR3 is TGTGCCAGCAGTCTGACCAGACTCCAGAATGAGCAGTTCTTC.

In regard to this clone: Distinct nucleotide sequences in the sample also encode this CDR3. The V gene is TRBV5-1, the J gene TRBJ1-1; 7 bases are shared with TRBD1. V lost 2 bases to trimming and J lost 4 bases; unmatched junction nucleotides: 5. Germline lookup yields CDR1 SGHRS and CDR2 YFSETQ. The CDR3 loop spans 14 amino acids. The CDR3 here is CASSLQGTGTEAFF. CDR3 DNA sequence: TGCGCCAGCAGCTTACAGGGGACGGGCACTGAAGCTTTCTTT.

The rearrangement links TRBV4-1 to TRBJ1-1, with D possibly being TRBD1 (6 bases). This CDR3 comprises 18 residues. CDR1 and CDR2 from the germline V gene are MGHRA and YSYEKL. V was clipped by 0 bases and J by 1 base, with 18 bases between them. CDR3 coding DNA: TGCGCCAGCAGCCAAGATCGGCCCAGGGGCGGGGGGAACACTGAAGCTTTCTTT. It yields the protein CASSQDRPRGGGNTEAFF.

CDR3 sequence: CASSLEGPLGFYNTQYF. The CDR3 DNA is TGTGCCAGCAGCCTGGAGGGGCCCCTTGGTTTTTATAATACGCAGTATTTT. J is TRBJ2-3 and V is TRBV5-6; D possibly corresponds to TRBD2 (6 bases). Between the trimmed V and J ends, which lost 4 bases and 7 bases, there was a span of 25 bases. The CDR3 extends over 17 amino acids. CDR1 and CDR2 (germline): SGHDT, YYEEEE.

The chain has TRBV6-5 and TRBJ2-2; D is possibly TRBD2 (6 bases). Germline V gene sequence: CDR1 MNHEY, CDR2 SVGAGI. The ends were cut back, 7 bases at V and 3 bases at J, with 12 bases in the middle. CDR3 length equals 14 residues. The CDR3 region has the DNA TGTGCCAGCATAGGGAGCGGGTACACCGGGGAGCTGTTTTTT. Residues: CASIGSGYTGELFF.

The chain has TRBV18 and TRBJ2-3; D gene unclear. CDR1 is KGHSH, CDR2 LQKENI, per germline. Trimming took off 5 bases at V and 6 bases at J, with 6 bases between the two ends. The CDR3 covers 11 residues. The CDR3 DNA is TGTGCCAGCTCAATCGAGGATACGCAGTATTTT. Residues: CASSIEDTQYF.

The V and J genes are TRBV7-2 and TRBJ1-3; no definite D call. Germline CDR1 and CDR2: SGHTA and FQGNSA. The CDR3 loop spans 13 amino acids. The V gene lost 6 bases and the J gene lost 3 bases, with 9 bases spanning the gap. CDR3 sequence reads: CASSSRDGNTIYF. CDR3 sequence (DNA): TGTGCCAGCAGTAGTCGAGATGGAAACACCATATATTTT. Full variable domain (missing parts from reference TRBV7-2 and TRBJ1-3): GAGVSQSPSNKVTEKGKDVELRCDPISGHTALYWYRQSLGQGLEFLIYFQGNSAPDKSGLPSDRFSAERTGGSVSTLTIQRTQQEDSAVYLCASSSRDGNTIYFGEGSWLTVV.

This chain links TRBV24-1 with TRBJ2-3; D may be TRBD2 (7 bases). The V end lost 5 bases, the J end lost 2 bases, and 16 bases lay between the germline ends. Germline V gene sequence: CDR1 KGHDR, CDR2 SFDVKD. The CDR3 is 16 residues long. CDR3 in DNA: TGTGCCACCAGTGCCCTGGGGGGGGGCCCCACAGATACGCAGTATTTT. Residues: CATSALGGGPTDTQYF.

V and J are TRBV7-2 and TRBJ1-5; 7 nucleotides match TRBD1. The J segment lost 2 bases and the V segment lost 4 bases, leaving 11 bases of the junction unmatched. Looked up from germline, CDR1 is SGHTA and CDR2 is FQGNSA. The CDR3 length is 17 residues. CDR3 loop: CASSWVVQGSGNQPQHF. As DNA, the CDR3 is TGTGCCAGCAGCTGGGTCGTACAGGGGTCCGGCAATCAGCCCCAGCATTTT.

Remarks on this clone: This sample also contains other DNA sequences that code for the same CDR3. This chain joins TRBV9 and TRBJ2-1, with 7 bases fitting TRBD2. Looked up from germline, CDR1 is SGDLS and CDR2 is YYNGEE. The V segment lost 0 bases and the J segment 1 base; nucleotides outside the gene matches: 4. The CDR3 is 16 residues long. The CDR3: CASSVGGGGSYNEQFF. CDR3 nucleotides: TGTGCCAGCAGCGTAGGGGGCGGGGGATCCTACAATGAGCAGTTCTTC.

The table lists this clone with a count of one. The rearrangement links TRBV6-5 to TRBJ1-6; 11 nucleotides agree with TRBD1. The length of the CDR3 is 15 residues. The V gene end was trimmed by 4 bases and the J gene end by 9 bases; junction bases not matched to a gene: 5. Germline loops: CDR1 MNHEY, CDR2 SVGAGI. The CDR3 DNA follows: TGTGCCAGCAGTTCTTGGACAGGGGGCAGTTCACCCCTCCACTTT. Protein sequence: CASSSWTGGSSPLHF.

This chain joins TRBV7-2 and TRBJ1-1; D unclear. This CDR3 spans 13 amino acids. Looked up from germline, CDR1 is SGHTA and CDR2 is FQGNSA. Trimming removed 8 bases at V and 0 bases at J, with 10 bases between. CDR3 in DNA: TGTGCCAGCTCGGGGAGTATGAACACTGAAGCTTTCTTT. Residues: CASSGSMNTEAFF.

This rearrangement joins TRBV5-1 to TRBJ2-5; no reliable D call. The length of the CDR3 is 14 residues. V gave up 1 base and J gave up 2 bases, with 9 bases separating them. CDR1 is SGHRS, CDR2 YFSETQ, per germline. CDR3 DNA: TGCGCCAGCAGCTTGATCGGGTTGCAAGAGACCCAGTACTTC. Its translation: CASSLIGLQETQYF.

The V gene is TRBV4-1, the J gene TRBJ2-1; 10 bases are a match to TRBD2. V dropped 0 bases and J dropped 9; count of bases not matched to a gene: 8. CDR1 MGHRA and CDR2 YSYEKL come from the germline V gene. The CDR3 has 16 residues. CDR3 in amino acids: CASSQETPGLASEQFF. CDR3 in DNA: TGCGCCAGCAGCCAAGAGACACCGGGACTAGCGTCTGAGCAGTTCTTC.